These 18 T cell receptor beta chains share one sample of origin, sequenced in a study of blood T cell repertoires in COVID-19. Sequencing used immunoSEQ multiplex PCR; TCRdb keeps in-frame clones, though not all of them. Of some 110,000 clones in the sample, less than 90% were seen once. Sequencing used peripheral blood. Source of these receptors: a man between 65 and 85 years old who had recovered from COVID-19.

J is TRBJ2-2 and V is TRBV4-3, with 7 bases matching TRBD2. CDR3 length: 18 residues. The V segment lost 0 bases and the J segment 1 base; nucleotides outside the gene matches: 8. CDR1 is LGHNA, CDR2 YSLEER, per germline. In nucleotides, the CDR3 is TGCGCCAGCAGCCAAGAAGTTCTAGCGGCCCTGAACACCGGGGAGCTGTTTTTT. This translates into CASSQEVLAALNTGELFF.

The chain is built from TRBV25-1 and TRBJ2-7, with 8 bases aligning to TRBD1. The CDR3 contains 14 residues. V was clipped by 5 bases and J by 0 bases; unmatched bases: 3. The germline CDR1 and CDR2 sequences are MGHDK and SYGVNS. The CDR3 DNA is TGTGCCAGCAGTCGGACAGGGTTCTCCTACGAGCAGTACTTC. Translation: CASSRTGFSYEQYF.

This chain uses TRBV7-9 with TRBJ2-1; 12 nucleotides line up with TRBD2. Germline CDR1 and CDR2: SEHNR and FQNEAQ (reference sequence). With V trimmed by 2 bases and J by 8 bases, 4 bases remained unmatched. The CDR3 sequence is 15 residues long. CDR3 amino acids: CASSLKTSGGYEQFF. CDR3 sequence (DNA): TGTGCCAGCAGCTTAAAGACTAGCGGGGGATATGAGCAGTTCTTC.

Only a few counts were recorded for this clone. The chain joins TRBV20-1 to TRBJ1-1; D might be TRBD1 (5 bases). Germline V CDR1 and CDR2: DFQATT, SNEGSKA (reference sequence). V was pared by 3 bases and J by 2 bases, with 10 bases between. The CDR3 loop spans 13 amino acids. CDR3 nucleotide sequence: TGCAGTGCTAGTCGACAGATAAACACTGAAGCTTTCTTT. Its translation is CSASRQINTEAFF.

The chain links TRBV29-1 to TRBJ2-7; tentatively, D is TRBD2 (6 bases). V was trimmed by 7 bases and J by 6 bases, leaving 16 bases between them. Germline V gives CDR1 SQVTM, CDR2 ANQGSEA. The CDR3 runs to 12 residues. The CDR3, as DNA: TGCAGCGGCCTGCGGGACCGGGGCGAGCAGTACTTC. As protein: CSGLRDRGEQYF.

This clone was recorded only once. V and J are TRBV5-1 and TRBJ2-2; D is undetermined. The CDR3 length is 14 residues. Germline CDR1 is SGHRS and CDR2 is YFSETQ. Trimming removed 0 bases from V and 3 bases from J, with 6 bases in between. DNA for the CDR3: TGCGCCAGCAGCTTGGCCCCGGACACCGGGGAGCTGTTTTTT. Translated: CASSLAPDTGELFF.

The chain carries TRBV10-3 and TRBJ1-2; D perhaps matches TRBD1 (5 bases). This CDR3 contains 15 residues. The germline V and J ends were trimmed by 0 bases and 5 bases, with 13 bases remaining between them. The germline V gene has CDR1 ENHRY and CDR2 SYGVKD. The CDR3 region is CAISESVEGDYGYTF. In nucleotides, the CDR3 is TGTGCCATCAGTGAGTCGGTTGAAGGGGATTATGGCTACACCTTC.

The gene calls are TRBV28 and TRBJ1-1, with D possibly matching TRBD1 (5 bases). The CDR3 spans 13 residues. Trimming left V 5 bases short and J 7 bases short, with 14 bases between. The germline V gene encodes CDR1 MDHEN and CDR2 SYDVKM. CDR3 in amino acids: CASSPPDRSEAFF. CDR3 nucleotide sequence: TGTGCCAGCAGTCCTCCCGACAGAAGTGAAGCTTTCTTT.

The CDR3 spells CASSLSGGAVADTQYF. The CDR3 region has the DNA TGTGCCAGCAGCCTTAGCGGGGGGGCCGTAGCCGATACGCAGTATTTT. The chain is built from TRBV9 and TRBJ2-3; TRBD2 aligns across 11 bases. The CDR3 is made up of 16 amino acids. V was pared by 4 bases and J by 6 bases, with 10 bases of the junction left unmatched. Looked up from germline, CDR1 is SGDLS and CDR2 is YYNGEE.

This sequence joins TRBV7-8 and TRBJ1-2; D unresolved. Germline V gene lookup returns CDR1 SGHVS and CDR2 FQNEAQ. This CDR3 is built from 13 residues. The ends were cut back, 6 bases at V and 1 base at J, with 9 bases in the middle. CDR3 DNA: TGTGCCAGCAGTGGGCAGTTTAACTATGGCTACACCTTC. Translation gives CASSGQFNYGYTF.

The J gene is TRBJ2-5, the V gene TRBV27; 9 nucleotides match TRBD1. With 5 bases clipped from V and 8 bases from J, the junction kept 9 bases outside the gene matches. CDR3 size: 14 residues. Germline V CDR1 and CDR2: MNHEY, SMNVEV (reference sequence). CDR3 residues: CASSGLGQGRTQYF. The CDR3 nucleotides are TGTGCCAGCAGTGGACTGGGACAGGGAAGAACCCAGTACTTC.

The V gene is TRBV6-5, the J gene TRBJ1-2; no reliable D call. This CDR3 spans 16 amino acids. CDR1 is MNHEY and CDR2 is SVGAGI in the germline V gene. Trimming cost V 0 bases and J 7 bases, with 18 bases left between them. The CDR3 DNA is TGTGCCAGCAGTTACTCGGTAGACTGGGTTACAAGTGGCTACACCTTC. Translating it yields CASSYSVDWVTSGYTF.

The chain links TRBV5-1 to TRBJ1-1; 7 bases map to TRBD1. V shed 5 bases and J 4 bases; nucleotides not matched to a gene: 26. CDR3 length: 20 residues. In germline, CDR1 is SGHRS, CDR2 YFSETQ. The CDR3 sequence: CASRPRLDRQGVRDRTEAFF. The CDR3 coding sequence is TGCGCCAGCAGACCAAGGCTGGATAGGCAGGGGGTAAGGGATCGCACTGAAGCTTTCTTT.

The CDR3 is CSLCKGTGGGETQYF. The DNA of the CDR3 is TGCAGCCTTTGCAAGGGGACAGGGGGCGGGGAGACCCAGTACTTC. The gene calls are TRBV29-1 and TRBJ2-5, with 12 bases lining up with TRBD1. J lost 5 bases, V lost 8 bases, and 12 bases had no gene match. The germline V gene encodes CDR1 SQVTM and CDR2 ANQGSEA. CDR3 length equals 15 residues. Full variable domain (remainder filled in from reference TRBV29-1 and TRBJ2-5): SAVISQKPSRDICQRGTSLTIQCQVDSQVTMMFWYRQQPGQSLTLIATANQGSEATYESGFVIDKFPISRPNLTFSTLTVSNMSPEDSSIYLCSLCKGTGGGETQYFGPGTRLLVL.

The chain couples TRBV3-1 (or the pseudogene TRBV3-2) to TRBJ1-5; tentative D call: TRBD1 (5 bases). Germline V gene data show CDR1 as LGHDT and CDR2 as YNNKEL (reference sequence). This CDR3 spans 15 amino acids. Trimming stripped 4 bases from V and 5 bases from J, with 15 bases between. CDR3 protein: CASSLGAPSYQPQHF. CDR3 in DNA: TGTGCCAGCAGCCTTGGGGCGCCTTCATATCAGCCCCAGCATTTT.

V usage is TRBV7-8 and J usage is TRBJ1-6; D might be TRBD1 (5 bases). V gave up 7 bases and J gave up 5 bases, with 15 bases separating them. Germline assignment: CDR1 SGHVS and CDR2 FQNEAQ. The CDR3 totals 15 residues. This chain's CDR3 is CASTMGGGHNSPLHF. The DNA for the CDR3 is TGTGCCAGCACCATGGGGGGGGGTCATAATTCACCCCTCCACTTT.

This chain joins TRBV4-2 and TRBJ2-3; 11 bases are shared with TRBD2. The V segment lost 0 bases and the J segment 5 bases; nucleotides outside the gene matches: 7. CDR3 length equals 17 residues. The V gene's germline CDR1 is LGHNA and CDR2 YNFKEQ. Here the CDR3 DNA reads TGTGCCAGCAGCCAAGAAACTAGCGGGAGTGGGAAAGATACGCAGTATTTT. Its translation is CASSQETSGSGKDTQYF.

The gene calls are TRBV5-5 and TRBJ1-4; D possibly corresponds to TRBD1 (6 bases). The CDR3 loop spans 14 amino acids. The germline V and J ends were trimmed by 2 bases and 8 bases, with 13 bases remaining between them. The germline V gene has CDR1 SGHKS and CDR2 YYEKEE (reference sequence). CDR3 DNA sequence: TGTGCCAGCAGCTTTACAGGGAGTGGGGAAAAACTGTTTTTT. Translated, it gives CASSFTGSGEKLFF.